The 25 T cell receptor beta chains presented below share a single source sample, sequenced in a study of T cell responses to AZD1222 COVID-19 vaccine. Sequenced by immunoSEQ multiplex PCR; TCRdb stores in-frame clones only, minus some. The sample shows more than 110,000 clones, more than 75% of them seen only once. The material sequenced was peripheral blood, taken 28 days after the second AZD1222 dose. The receptors shown here come from an adult who received the AZD1222 COVID-19 vaccine.

The rearrangement joins TRBV30 to TRBJ1-2; tentative D call: TRBD1 (5 bases). Germline V gives CDR1 GTSNPN, CDR2 SVGIG (reference sequence). The CDR3 loop spans 14 amino acids. V lost 8 bases, J lost 10 bases, and 26 bases lay in between. The CDR3 nucleotides are TGTGCCCCACCTTCTGAGGGACGTATGTGCCTCTACACCTTC. It codes for CAPPSEGRMCLYTF.

The chain recombines TRBV6-5 with TRBJ1-2, with 8 bases that match TRBD1. V trimming: 6 bases; J trimming: 9 bases; junction bases outside the gene matches: 9. The CDR3 consists of 13 residues. Per the germline V gene, CDR1 is MNHEY and CDR2 is SVGAGI. The CDR3, as DNA: TGTGCCAGCAGCGGTACAGGGGGTGTTCGCTACACCTTC. Its protein product is CASSGTGGVRYTF.

This rearrangement joins TRBV30 to TRBJ2-1; either TRBD1 or TRBD2 may supply D (5 bases each). Germline CDR1 reads GTSNPN; CDR2 reads SVGIG (reference sequence). The CDR3 has 12 amino acids. The ends were cut back, 3 bases at V and 9 bases at J, with 12 bases in the middle. The CDR3 loop is CAWRERGGEQFF. Written as DNA, the CDR3 is TGTGCCTGGAGGGAACGGGGCGGTGAGCAGTTCTTC.

The J gene is TRBJ2-2, the V gene TRBV5-4; the D is unclear. CDR1 SGHNT and CDR2 YYREEE come from the germline V gene (reference sequence). This CDR3 spans 14 amino acids. V was cut by 1 base and J by 6 bases, with 10 bases left in between. In DNA form, the CDR3 reads TGTGCCAGCAGCTTGTTTGGGGTTCCCGGGGAGCTGTTTTTT. It specifies CASSLFGVPGELFF.

In DNA, the CDR3 is TGTGCCAGCATATCGGGACAGGGGGCGATTTACACCGGGGAGCTGTTTTTT. Encoded protein: CASISGQGAIYTGELFF. V usage is TRBV28 and J usage is TRBJ2-2; 12 bases map to TRBD1. Germline CDR1 is MDHEN and CDR2 is SYDVKM. With V trimmed by 7 bases and J by 3 bases, 9 bases remained unmatched. This CDR3 comprises 17 residues.

V usage is TRBV5-4 and J usage is TRBJ2-6; weak D call: TRBD2 (5 bases). The germline V gene encodes CDR1 SGHNT and CDR2 YYREEE (reference sequence). Trimming pared 2 bases from V and 1 base from J, leaving 7 bases between. The CDR3 loop spans 15 amino acids. The CDR3 nucleotides read TGTGCCAGCAGCTTATGGACTTCTGGGGCCAACGTCCTGACTTTC. It translates to CASSLWTSGANVLTF.

The gene calls are TRBV7-9 and TRBJ2-1; 9 positions agree with TRBD1. With V trimmed by 5 bases and J by 0 bases, 2 bases remained unmatched. Germline V CDR1 and CDR2: SEHNR, FQNEAQ (reference sequence). The CDR3 contains 15 residues. The CDR3 protein is CASSLDRGSYNEQFF. CDR3 DNA sequence: TGTGCCAGCAGCCTGGACAGGGGCTCCTACAATGAGCAGTTCTTC.

The CDR3 here is CASTRQAEAFF. Written as DNA, the CDR3 is TGTGCCAGCACTCGTCAAGCTGAAGCTTTCTTT. The V call is TRBV5-6, the J call TRBJ1-1, with D unclear. Per the germline V gene, CDR1 is SGHDT and CDR2 is YYEEEE. The ends were cut back, 6 bases at V and 6 bases at J, with 9 bases in the middle. There are 11 residues in the CDR3. Drawing the rest from reference TRBV5-6 and TRBJ1-1, the complete variable domain is DAGVTQSPTHLIKTRGQQVTLRCSPKSGHDTVSWYQQALGQGPQFIFQYYEEEERQRGNFPDRFSGHQFPNYSSELNVNALLLGDSALYLCASTRQAEAFFGQGTRLTVV.

The sample holds one count of this clone. This sequence joins TRBV28 and TRBJ1-1, with 7 bases fitting TRBD1. V shed 7 bases and J 9 bases; nucleotides not matched to a gene: 14. The germline V gene encodes CDR1 MDHEN and CDR2 SYDVKM. The CDR3 extends over 14 amino acids. The CDR3 DNA is TGTGCCAGCAATTGGTCGCCAGGGGGTTTACAAGCTTTCTTT. Its protein product is CASNWSPGGLQAFF. Together with reference TRBV28 and TRBJ1-1, the CDR3 gives the full variable domain: DVKVTQSSRYLVKRTGEKVFLECVQDMDHENMFWYRQDPGLGLRLIYFSYDVKMKEKGDIPEGYSVSREKKERFSLILESASTNQTSMYLCASNWSPGGLQAFFGQGTRLTVV.

This sequence joins TRBV6-5 and TRBJ1-2; 7 bases fit TRBD1. CDR3 size: 15 residues. V was clipped by 5 bases and J by 2 bases; unmatched bases: 8. Germline V CDR1 and CDR2: MNHEY, SVGAGI. The CDR3 nucleotides are TGTGCCAGCAGTCCGGGGGCAGGGGGAAACTATGGCTACACCTTC. This sequence encodes CASSPGAGGNYGYTF.

The rearrangement links TRBV7-2 to TRBJ2-7; 12 bases are shared with TRBD1. The germline V gene encodes CDR1 SGHTA and CDR2 FQGNSA. The CDR3 runs 15 residues. J was trimmed by 5 bases and V by 1 base; bases with no gene match: 3. The CDR3 loop reads CASSLVGTGGHEQYF. CDR3 nucleotide sequence: TGTGCCAGCAGCTTAGTCGGGACAGGGGGCCACGAGCAGTACTTC.

This chain joins TRBV6-5 and TRBJ1-2, with unresolved D. This CDR3 contains 14 residues. Germline CDR1 and CDR2: MNHEY and SVGAGI. V dropped 8 bases and J dropped 4 bases, with 17 bases sitting between them. DNA for the CDR3: TGTGCCAGCTCCCGGAGCGGCGGCATCTATGGCTACACCTTC. It translates to CASSRSGGIYGYTF.

V gene TRBV11-2 combines with J gene TRBJ2-5, with D perhaps matching TRBD2 (6 bases). CDR3 size: 18 residues. Germline assignment: CDR1 SGHAT and CDR2 FQNNGV. Trimming left V 1 base short and J 2 bases short, with 20 bases between. The CDR3 DNA is TGTGCCAGCAGCTTAGCGGGAGAGGTTAGATATGATCAAGAGACCCAGTACTTC. Translating it yields CASSLAGEVRYDQETQYF. Full variable domain (rest looked up from reference TRBV11-2 and TRBJ2-5): EAGVAQSPRYKIIEKRQSVAFWCNPISGHATLYWYQQILGQGPKLLIQFQNNGVVDDSQLPKDRFSAERLKGVDSTLKIQPAKLEDSAVYLCASSLAGEVRYDQETQYFGPGTRLLVL.

On this clone itself: The limits of the CDR3 on the DNA are not certain, so only TCRdb's listed CDR3 is given. The chain has TRBV28 and TRBJ1-5. The CDR3 comprises 12 residues, both ends counted. From germline, CDR1 is MDHEN and CDR2 SYDVKM. CDR3: CASSTSEEPQHF.

V gene TRBV14 combines with J gene TRBJ1-1; D unresolved. CDR3 length: 13 amino acids. The V end was cut by 6 bases, the J end by 5 bases, with 13 bases between. In germline, CDR1 is SGHDN, CDR2 FVKESK. The CDR3 nucleotides read TGTGCCAGCAGTCGGGGTCTAAGTACTGAAGCTTTCTTT. Its protein product is CASSRGLSTEAFF. The full variable domain, in which reference TRBV14 and TRBJ1-1 provide the parts outside the CDR3, is EAGVTQFPSHSVIEKGQTVTLRCDPISGHDNLYWYRRVMGKEIKFLLHFVKESKQDESGMPNNRFLAERTGGTYSTLKVQPAELEDSGVYFCASSRGLSTEAFFGQGTRLTVV.

The rearrangement links TRBV2 to TRBJ2-7; D gene uncertain. This CDR3 region has 12 residues. Germline V gives CDR1 SNHLY, CDR2 FYNNEI. Trimming cost V 5 bases and J 3 bases, with 8 bases left between them. The CDR3 spells CASSLSNYEQYF. CDR3 in DNA: TGTGCCAGCAGTCTTTCTAACTACGAGCAGTACTTC.

J is TRBJ2-1 and V is TRBV4-2; TRBD2 aligns across 7 bases. Per germline, CDR1 LGHNA and CDR2 YNFKEQ. The CDR3 has 16 amino acids. J gave up 5 bases and V 1 base, and 8 bases lay outside the gene matches. For the CDR3, the DNA is TGTGCCAGCAGCCAAGTCGGGGCTAGCGGACACAATGAGCAGTTCTTC. Translating it yields CASSQVGASGHNEQFF.

The chain is built from TRBV7-2 and TRBJ1-6, with 8 nucleotides matching TRBD1. Trimming at V came to 3 bases and at J to 12 bases, leaving 7 bases not matched to a gene. The CDR3 spans 14 residues. Looked up from germline, CDR1 is SGHTA and CDR2 is FQGNSA. The CDR3 nucleotides read TGTGCCAGCAGCTTCGGACAGGGATTAGGACCCCTCCACTTT. It specifies CASSFGQGLGPLHF.

The chain couples TRBV7-9 to TRBJ1-2, with D perhaps TRBD1 (5 bases). Trimming pared 5 bases from V and 7 bases from J, leaving 14 bases between. This CDR3 is 13 amino acids long. Germline V gives CDR1 SEHNR, CDR2 FQNEAQ (reference sequence). CDR3 sequence: CASSARAVGGYTF. The CDR3 DNA is TGTGCCAGCAGCGCCAGGGCCGTGGGTGGCTACACCTTC.

The chain is built from TRBV7-9 and TRBJ2-1; D remains ambiguous. V was shortened by 5 bases and J by 6 bases, with 14 bases between the two germline ends. CDR3 length equals 14 residues. Germline V CDR1 and CDR2: SEHNR, FQNEAQ (reference sequence). Here the CDR3 reads CASSETSFSNEQFF. The CDR3 region has the DNA TGTGCCAGCAGCGAGACCAGTTTTAGCAATGAGCAGTTCTTC. Full variable domain (remainder filled in from reference TRBV7-9 and TRBJ2-1): DTGVSQNPRHKITKRGQNVTFRCDPISEHNRLYWYRQTLGQGPEFLTYFQNEAQLEKSRLLSDRFSAERPKGSFSTLEIQRTEQGDSAMYLCASSETSFSNEQFFGPGTRLTVL.

The gene calls are TRBV7-3 and TRBJ2-2; D gene uncertain. Germline V gene sequence: CDR1 SGHTA, CDR2 FQGTGA. Trimming pared 8 bases from V and 3 bases from J, leaving 13 bases between. The CDR3 has 14 residues. DNA of the CDR3: TGTGCCAGCCGTACCTCATCGTACACCGGGGAGCTGTTTTTT. Encoded protein: CASRTSSYTGELFF.

The chain combines TRBV7-9 with TRBJ1-6; D is unresolved. CDR3 size: 13 residues. The V end was cut by 5 bases, the J end by 11 bases, with 13 bases between. The germline V gene encodes CDR1 SEHNR and CDR2 FQNEAQ (reference sequence). This chain's CDR3 is CASSIRAQPPLHF. The CDR3 region has the DNA TGTGCCAGCAGCATCCGGGCGCAGCCACCCCTCCACTTT.

The CDR3 spells CSVGGGLLEAFF. The CDR3 bases are TGCAGCGTTGGAGGGGGTTTACTTGAAGCTTTCTTT. V is TRBV29-1 and J is TRBJ1-1; weak D call: TRBD1 (6 bases). There are 12 residues in the CDR3. The germline gives CDR1 SQVTM, CDR2 ANQGSEA. V was pared by 4 bases and J by 7 bases, with 13 bases between.

The V and J genes are TRBV7-3 and TRBJ1-3; D not certain. Germline-derived CDR1 and CDR2 are SGHTA and FQGTGA. The length of the CDR3 is 13 residues. Between the trimmed V and J ends, which lost 5 bases and 3 bases, there was a span of 8 bases. CDR3 loop: CASSTTHGNTIYF. The CDR3, as DNA: TGTGCCAGCAGCACCACACATGGAAACACCATATATTTT. The full variable domain, completed using reference TRBV7-3 and TRBJ1-3, is GAGVSQTPSNKVTEKGKYVELRCDPISGHTALYWYRQSLGQGPEFLIYFQGTGAADDSGLPNDRFFAVRPEGSVSTLKIQRTERGDSAVYLCASSTTHGNTIYFGEGSWLTVV.

The chain couples TRBV30 to TRBJ2-7; no definite D call. The CDR3 extends over 13 amino acids. V was trimmed by 8 bases and J by 3 bases, leaving 17 bases between them. Germline CDR1 GTSNPN, CDR2 SVGIG (reference sequence). The CDR3 protein is CAGSSPQDYEQYF. CDR3 DNA sequence: TGTGCCGGGTCGTCACCACAAGACTACGAGCAGTACTTC.